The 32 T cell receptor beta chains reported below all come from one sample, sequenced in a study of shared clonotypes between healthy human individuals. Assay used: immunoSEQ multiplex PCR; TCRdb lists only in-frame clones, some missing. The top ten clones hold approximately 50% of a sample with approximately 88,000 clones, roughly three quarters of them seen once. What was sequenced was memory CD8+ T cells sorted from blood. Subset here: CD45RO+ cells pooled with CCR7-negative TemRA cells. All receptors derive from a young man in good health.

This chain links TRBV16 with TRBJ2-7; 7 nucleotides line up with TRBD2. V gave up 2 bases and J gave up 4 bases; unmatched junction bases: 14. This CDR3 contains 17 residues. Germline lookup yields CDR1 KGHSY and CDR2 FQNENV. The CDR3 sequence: CASSQTKAAGVGYEQYF. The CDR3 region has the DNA TGTGCCAGCAGCCAAACCAAAGCGGCGGGAGTAGGGTACGAGCAGTACTTC.

The DNA for the CDR3 is TGTGCCAGCAGCCCTGGACAGTACACCGGGGAGCTGTTTTTT. Its protein is CASSPGQYTGELFF. The chain joins TRBV5-4 to TRBJ2-2; possibly TRBD1 for D (6 bases). V was shortened by 4 bases and J by 3 bases, with 10 bases between the two germline ends. The germline V gene has CDR1 SGHNT and CDR2 YYREEE (reference sequence). CDR3 length equals 14 residues.

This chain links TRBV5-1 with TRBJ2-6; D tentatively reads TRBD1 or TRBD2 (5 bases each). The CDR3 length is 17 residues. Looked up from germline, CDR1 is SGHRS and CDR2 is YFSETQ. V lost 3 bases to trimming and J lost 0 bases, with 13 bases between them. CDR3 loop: CASSYRGGISGANVLTF. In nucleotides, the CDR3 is TGCGCCAGCAGCTACCGGGGCGGTATCTCTGGGGCCAACGTCCTGACTTTC.

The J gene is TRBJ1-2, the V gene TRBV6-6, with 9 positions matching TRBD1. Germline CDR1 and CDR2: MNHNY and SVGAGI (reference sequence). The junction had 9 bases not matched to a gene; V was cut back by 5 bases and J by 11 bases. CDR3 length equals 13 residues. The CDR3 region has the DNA TGTGCCAGCAGTCACACTAAACAGGGGGCTTACACCTTC. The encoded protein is CASSHTKQGAYTF.

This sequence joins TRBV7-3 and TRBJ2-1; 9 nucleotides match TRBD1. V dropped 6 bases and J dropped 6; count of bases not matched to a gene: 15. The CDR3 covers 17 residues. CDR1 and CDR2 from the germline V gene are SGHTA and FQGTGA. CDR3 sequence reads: CASRLDSGTGLLNEQFF. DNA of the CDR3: TGTGCCAGCAGATTAGACTCCGGGACAGGGCTCCTCAATGAGCAGTTCTTC.

CDR3 coding DNA: TGTGCCAGCAGTGAAGTGGCAGGGGCGGGCACCGGGGAGCTGTTTTTT. It is translated as CASSEVAGAGTGELFF. The chain has TRBV6-1 and TRBJ2-2, with a tentative D call TRBD1 (6 bases). This CDR3 spans 16 amino acids. CDR1 is MNHNS and CDR2 is SASEGT in the germline V gene. The V end was cut by 1 base, the J end by 4 bases, with 13 bases between.

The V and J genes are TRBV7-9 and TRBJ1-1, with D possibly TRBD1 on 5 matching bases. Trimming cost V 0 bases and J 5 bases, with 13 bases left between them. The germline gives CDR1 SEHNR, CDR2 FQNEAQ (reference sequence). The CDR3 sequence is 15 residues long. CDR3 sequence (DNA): TGTGCCAGCAGCTTAGCGGGACGGGGTCCAACTGAAGCTTTCTTT. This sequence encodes CASSLAGRGPTEAFF. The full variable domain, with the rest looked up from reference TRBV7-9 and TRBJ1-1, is DTGVSQNPRHKITKRGQNVTFRCDPISEHNRLYWYRQTLGQGPEFLTYFQNEAQLEKSRLLSDRFSAERPKGSFSTLEIQRTEQGDSAMYLCASSLAGRGPTEAFFGQGTRLTVV.

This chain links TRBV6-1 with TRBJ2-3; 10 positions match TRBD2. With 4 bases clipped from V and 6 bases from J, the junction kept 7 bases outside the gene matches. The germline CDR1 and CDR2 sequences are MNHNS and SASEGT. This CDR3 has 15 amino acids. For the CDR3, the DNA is TGTGCCAGCAGTGGCCTGACTAGCGGGCGGGATACGCAGTATTTT. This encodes CASSGLTSGRDTQYF.

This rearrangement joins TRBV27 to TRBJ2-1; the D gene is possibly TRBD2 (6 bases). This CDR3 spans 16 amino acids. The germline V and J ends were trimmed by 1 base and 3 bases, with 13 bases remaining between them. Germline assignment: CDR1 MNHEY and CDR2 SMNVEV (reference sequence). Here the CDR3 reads CASSLLAEVRYNEQFF. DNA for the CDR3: TGTGCCAGCAGTTTATTAGCGGAAGTCCGCTACAATGAGCAGTTCTTC.

DNA for the CDR3: TGTGCCAGCAGCTCGCGGCCTTCGGGACAAAGGGGCTATGGCTACACCTTC. Translated, it gives CASSSRPSGQRGYGYTF. V gene TRBV11-2 combines with J gene TRBJ1-2, with a weak D call TRBD1 (6 bases). CDR1 is SGHAT, CDR2 FQNNGV, per germline. The CDR3 has 17 amino acids. V shed 4 bases and J shed 4 bases, with 22 bases lying between them.

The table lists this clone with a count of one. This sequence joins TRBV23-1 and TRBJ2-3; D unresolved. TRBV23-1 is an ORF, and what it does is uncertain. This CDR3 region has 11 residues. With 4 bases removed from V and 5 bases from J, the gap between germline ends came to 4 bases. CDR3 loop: CASSLQDTQYF. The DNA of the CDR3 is TGCGCCAGCAGTCTTCAAGATACGCAGTATTTT.

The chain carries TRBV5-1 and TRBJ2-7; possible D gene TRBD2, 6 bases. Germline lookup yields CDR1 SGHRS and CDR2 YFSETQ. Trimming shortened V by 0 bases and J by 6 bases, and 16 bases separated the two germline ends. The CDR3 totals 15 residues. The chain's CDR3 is CASSLAGRETGEQYF. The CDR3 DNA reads TGCGCCAGCAGCTTGGCCGGACGGGAGACGGGCGAGCAGTACTTC.

The CDR3 DNA sequence: TGTGCCAGCAGTCGGCCGTACTATGGCTACACCTTC. This translates into CASSRPYYGYTF. This chain uses TRBV6-5 with TRBJ1-2; D gene uncertain. CDR3 length: 12 residues. The germline CDR1 and CDR2 sequences are MNHEY and SVGAGI. V lost 5 bases to trimming and J lost 3 bases, with 7 bases between them.

The CDR3 region has the DNA TGTGCCAGCTCACCAAACGGACCAACTCCTGGGGCCAACGTCCTGACTTTC. It yields the protein CASSPNGPTPGANVLTF. This chain uses TRBV18 with TRBJ2-6, with D hard to call. The CDR3 loop spans 17 amino acids. The germline V gene encodes CDR1 KGHSH and CDR2 LQKENI. The ends were cut back, 2 bases at V and 2 bases at J, with 13 bases in the middle.

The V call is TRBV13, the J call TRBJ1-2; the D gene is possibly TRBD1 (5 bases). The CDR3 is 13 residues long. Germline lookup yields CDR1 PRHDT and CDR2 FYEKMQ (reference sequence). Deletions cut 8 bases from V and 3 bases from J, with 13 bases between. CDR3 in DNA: TGTGCCAGCTCAGGGTGGCAGGACTATGGCTACACCTTC. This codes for CASSGWQDYGYTF.

CDR3 sequence (DNA): TGTGCCAGCAGTCGGACTAGCGGGGGCGGGGAGCTGTTTTTT. It encodes CASSRTSGGGELFF. This chain connects TRBV9 to TRBJ2-2, with 13 bases fitting TRBD2. V was pared by 5 bases and J by 7 bases, with 2 bases of the junction left unmatched. This CDR3 spans 14 amino acids. The germline CDR1 and CDR2 sequences are SGDLS and YYNGEE. The full variable domain, its missing parts supplied by reference TRBV9 and TRBJ2-2, is DSGVTQTPKHLITATGQRVTLRCSPRSGDLSVYWYQQSLDQGLQFLIQYYNGEERAKGNILERFSAQQFPDLHSELNLSSLELGDSALYFCASSRTSGGGELFFGEGSRLTVL.

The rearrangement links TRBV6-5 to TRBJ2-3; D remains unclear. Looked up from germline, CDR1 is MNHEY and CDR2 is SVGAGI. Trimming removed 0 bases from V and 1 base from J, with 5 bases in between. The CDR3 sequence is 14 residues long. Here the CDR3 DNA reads TGTGCCAGCAGTTACTCGAGAGGCACAGATACGCAGTATTTT. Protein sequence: CASSYSRGTDTQYF.

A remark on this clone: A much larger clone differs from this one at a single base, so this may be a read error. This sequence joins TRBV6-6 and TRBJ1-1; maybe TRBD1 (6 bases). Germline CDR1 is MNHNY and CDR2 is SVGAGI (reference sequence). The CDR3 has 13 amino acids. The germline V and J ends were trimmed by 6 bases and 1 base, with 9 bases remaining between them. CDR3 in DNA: TGTGCCAGCAGATGGACAGAGAACACTGAAGCTTTCTTT. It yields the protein CASRWTENTEAFF.

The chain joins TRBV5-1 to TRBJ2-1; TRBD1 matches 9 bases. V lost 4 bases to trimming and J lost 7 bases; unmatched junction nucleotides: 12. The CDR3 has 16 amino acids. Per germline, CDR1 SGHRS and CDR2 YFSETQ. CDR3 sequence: CASSPPGQGGGNEQFF. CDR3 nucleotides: TGCGCCAGCAGCCCACCGGGACAGGGAGGTGGAAATGAGCAGTTCTTC.

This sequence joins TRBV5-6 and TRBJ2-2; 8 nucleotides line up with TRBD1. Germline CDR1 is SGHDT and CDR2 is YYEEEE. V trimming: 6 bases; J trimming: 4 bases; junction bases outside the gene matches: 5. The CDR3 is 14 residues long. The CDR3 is CASNTGGGTGELFF. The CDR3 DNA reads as TGTGCCAGCAACACAGGGGGTGGCACCGGGGAGCTGTTTTTT.

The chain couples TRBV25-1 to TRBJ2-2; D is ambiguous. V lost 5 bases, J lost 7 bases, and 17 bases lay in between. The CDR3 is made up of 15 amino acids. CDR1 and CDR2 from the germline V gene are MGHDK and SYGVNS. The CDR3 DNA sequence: TGTGCCAGCAGTCCACCTTCCGGGTCCCACGGGGAGCTGTTTTTT. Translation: CASSPPSGSHGELFF.

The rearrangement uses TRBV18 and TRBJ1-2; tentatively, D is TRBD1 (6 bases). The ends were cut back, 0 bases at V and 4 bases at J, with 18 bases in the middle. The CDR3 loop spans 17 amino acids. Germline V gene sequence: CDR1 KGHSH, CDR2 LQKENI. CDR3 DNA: TGTGCCAGCTCACCACCGGGCCCACGGGGGCAGGGCTATGGCTACACCTTC. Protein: CASSPPGPRGQGYGYTF. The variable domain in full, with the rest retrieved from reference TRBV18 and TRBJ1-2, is NAGVMQNPRHLVRRRGQEARLRCSPMKGHSHVYWYRQLPEEGLKFMVYLQKENIIDESGMPKERFSAEFPKEGPSILRIQQVVRGDSAAYFCASSPPGPRGQGYGYTFGSGTRLTVV.

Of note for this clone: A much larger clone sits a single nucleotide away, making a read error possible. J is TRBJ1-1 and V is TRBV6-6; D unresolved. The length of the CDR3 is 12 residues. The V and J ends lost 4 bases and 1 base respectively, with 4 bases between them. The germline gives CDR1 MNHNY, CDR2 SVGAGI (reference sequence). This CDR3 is CASSSGNTEAFF. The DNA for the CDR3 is TGTGCCAGCAGTTCGGGGAACACTGAAGCTTTCTTT.

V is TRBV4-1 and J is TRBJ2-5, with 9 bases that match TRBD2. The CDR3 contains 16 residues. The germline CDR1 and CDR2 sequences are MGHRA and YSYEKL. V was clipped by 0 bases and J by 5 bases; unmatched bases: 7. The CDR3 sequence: CASSQEGSGRGETQYF. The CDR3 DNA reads TGCGCCAGCAGCCAAGAGGGTAGCGGGAGAGGTGAGACCCAGTACTTC.

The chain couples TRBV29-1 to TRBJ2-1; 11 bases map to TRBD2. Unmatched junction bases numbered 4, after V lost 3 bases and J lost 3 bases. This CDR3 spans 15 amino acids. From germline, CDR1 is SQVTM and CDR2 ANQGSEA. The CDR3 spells CSVDSTSGDYNEQFF. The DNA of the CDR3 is TGCAGCGTTGATTCGACTAGCGGGGACTACAATGAGCAGTTCTTC.

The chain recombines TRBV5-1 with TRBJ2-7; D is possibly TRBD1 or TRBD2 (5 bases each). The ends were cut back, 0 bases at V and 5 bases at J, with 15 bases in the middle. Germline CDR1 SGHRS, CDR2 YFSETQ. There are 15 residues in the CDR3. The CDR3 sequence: CASSLAWDGGDEQYF. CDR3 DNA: TGCGCCAGCAGCTTGGCGTGGGACGGAGGAGACGAGCAGTACTTC.

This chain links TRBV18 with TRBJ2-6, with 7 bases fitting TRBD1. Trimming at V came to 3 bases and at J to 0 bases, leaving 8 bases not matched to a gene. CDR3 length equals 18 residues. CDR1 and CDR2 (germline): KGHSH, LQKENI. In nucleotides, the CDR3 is TGTGCCAGCTCACCGTTAGCAGGGGGAGACTCTGGGGCCAACGTCCTGACTTTC. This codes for CASSPLAGGDSGANVLTF. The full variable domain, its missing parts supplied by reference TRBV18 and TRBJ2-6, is NAGVMQNPRHLVRRRGQEARLRCSPMKGHSHVYWYRQLPEEGLKFMVYLQKENIIDESGMPKERFSAEFPKEGPSILRIQQVVRGDSAAYFCASSPLAGGDSGANVLTFGAGSRLTVL.

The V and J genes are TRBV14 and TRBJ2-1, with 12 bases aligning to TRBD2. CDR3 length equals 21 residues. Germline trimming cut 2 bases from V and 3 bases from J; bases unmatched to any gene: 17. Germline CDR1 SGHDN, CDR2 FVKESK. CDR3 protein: CASSQRGWDPTSGRYYNEQFF. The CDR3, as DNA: TGTGCCAGCAGCCAACGGGGGTGGGACCCAACTAGCGGGAGGTACTACAATGAGCAGTTCTTC.

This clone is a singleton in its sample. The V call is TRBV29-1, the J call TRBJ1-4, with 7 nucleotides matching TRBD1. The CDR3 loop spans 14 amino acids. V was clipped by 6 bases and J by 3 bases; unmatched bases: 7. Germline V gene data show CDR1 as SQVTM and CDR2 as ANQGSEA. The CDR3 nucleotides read TGCAGCGTCCTAACAGGGGTCGCTAATGAAAAACTGTTTTTT. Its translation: CSVLTGVANEKLFF.

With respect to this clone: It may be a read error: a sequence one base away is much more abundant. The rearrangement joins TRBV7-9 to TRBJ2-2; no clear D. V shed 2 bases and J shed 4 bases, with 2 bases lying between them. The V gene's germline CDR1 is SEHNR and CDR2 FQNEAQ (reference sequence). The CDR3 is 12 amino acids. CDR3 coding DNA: TGTGCCAGCAGCTTACCCACCGGGGAGCTGTTTTTT. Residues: CASSLPTGELFF.

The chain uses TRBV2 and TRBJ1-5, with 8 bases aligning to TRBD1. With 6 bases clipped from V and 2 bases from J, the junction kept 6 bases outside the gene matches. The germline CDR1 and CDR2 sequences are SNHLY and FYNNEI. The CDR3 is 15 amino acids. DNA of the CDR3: TGTGCCAGCAGCGTAGGACAGGGCCGCAATCAGCCCCAGCATTTT. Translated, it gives CASSVGQGRNQPQHF.

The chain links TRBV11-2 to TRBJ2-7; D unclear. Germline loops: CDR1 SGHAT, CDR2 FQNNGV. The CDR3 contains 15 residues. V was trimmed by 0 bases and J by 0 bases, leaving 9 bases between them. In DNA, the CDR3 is TGTGCCAGCAGCTTAGATCAGAGGAGCTCCTACGAGCAGTACTTC. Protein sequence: CASSLDQRSSYEQYF.